The entry that follows covers one T cell receptor beta chain sequence. Its antigen is undetermined. Deletions cut 1 base from V and 5 bases from J, with 8 bases between. CDR3 size: 13 residues. Germline V gene data show CDR1 as SGHTA and CDR2 as FQGTGA. This entry is derived from a study of cytomegalovirus exposure and HLA in healthy donors. Notes on the study in general: TCR beta V- and J-gene trimming was later associated with a missense DCLRE1C variant. A later analysis found common viral pathogens apparently linked to several of the most significant clusters.

Both 60 Vbeta primers and 13 Jbeta primers went into the PCR. Libraries were prepared by immunoSEQ multiplex PCR; TCRdb keeps only in-frame clonotypes and omits some of them. The repertoire holds roughly 150,000 clones, with 60% to 80% as singletons. The receptor's source is a woman in her forties in good health and CMV-seronegative. The chain has TRBV7-3 and TRBJ1-1; the D is unclear. Material: PBMCs. DNA of the CDR3: TGTGCCAGCAGCTTAAAGCCGGGAACTGAAGCTTTCTTT. Translation gives CASSLKPGTEAFF.